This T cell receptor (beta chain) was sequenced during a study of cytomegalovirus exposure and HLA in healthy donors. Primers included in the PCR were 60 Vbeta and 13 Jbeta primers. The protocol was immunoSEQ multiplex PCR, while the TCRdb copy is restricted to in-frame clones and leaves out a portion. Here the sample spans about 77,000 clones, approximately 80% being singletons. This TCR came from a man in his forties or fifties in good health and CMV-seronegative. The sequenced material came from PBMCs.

CDR3 in DNA: TGTGCCAGCAGTAGGGGGAATAGCAATCAGCCCCAGCATTTT. It codes for CASSRGNSNQPQHF. This rearrangement joins TRBV5-6 to TRBJ1-5, with D tentatively TRBD1 (6 bases). This CDR3 is built from 14 residues. The V end lost 5 bases, the J end lost 0 bases, and 9 bases lay between the germline ends. From germline, CDR1 is SGHDT and CDR2 YYEEEE.